This entry describes one T cell receptor (beta chain). The sample is drawn from a study of blood T cell repertoires in COVID-19. The protocol was immunoSEQ multiplex PCR, while the TCRdb copy is restricted to in-frame clones and leaves out a portion. The sample carries some 60,000 clones, around 87% recorded once. V lost 1 base to trimming and J lost 4 bases, with 5 bases between them. The CDR3 contains 14 residues. Germline CDR1 reads SEHNR; CDR2 reads FQNEAQ (reference sequence). The sequenced sample consisted of peripheral blood. The chain combines TRBV7-9 with TRBJ1-6; D call uncertain. This TCR came from a human donor with active COVID-19. The donor label of this sample is uncertain. This CDR3 reads CASSLEQYNSPLHF. In DNA form, the CDR3 reads TGTGCCAGCAGCTTAGAACAGTATAATTCACCCCTCCACTTT. Based on the CDR3 plus reference TRBV7-9 and TRBJ1-6, the full variable domain is DTGVSQNPRHKITKRGQNVTFRCDPISEHNRLYWYRQTLGQGPEFLTYFQNEAQLEKSRLLSDRFSAERPKGSFSTLEIQRTEQGDSAMYLCASSLEQYNSPLHFGNGTRLTVT.